Listed here are 27 T cell receptor beta chains from one sample, sequenced in a study of blood T cell repertoires in COVID-19. Only in-frame clones appear in the TCRdb table, and some are missing; sequencing was by immunoSEQ multiplex PCR. Here the sample spans around 220,000 clones, over 75% being singletons. Specimen: PBMCs or T cells enriched from blood (not recorded which). These receptors came from a woman between 40 and 50 years old with acute COVID-19.

This clone was picked up one time. The chain recombines TRBV7-9 with TRBJ2-7; 9 bases match TRBD1. The CDR3 runs to 17 residues. After removal of 5 bases from V and 5 bases from J, the junction contained 16 bases not matched to a gene. In germline, CDR1 is SEHNR, CDR2 FQNEAQ (reference sequence). CDR3: CASSGQGSGQGLNEQYF. The CDR3 bases are TGTGCCAGCAGCGGGCAGGGATCGGGACAGGGTCTCAACGAGCAGTACTTC. The full variable domain, completed using reference TRBV7-9 and TRBJ2-7, is DTGVSQNPRHKITKRGQNVTFRCDPISEHNRLYWYRQTLGQGPEFLTYFQNEAQLEKSRLLSDRFSAERPKGSFSTLEIQRTEQGDSAMYLCASSGQGSGQGLNEQYFGPGTRLTVT.

The chain combines TRBV6-1 with TRBJ1-3, with 8 bases identical to TRBD1. Trimming took 1 base from V and 0 from J; bases not matched to a gene: 8. Germline values: CDR1 MNHNS, CDR2 SASEGT. This CDR3 has 18 residues. The CDR3 nucleotides read TGTGCCAGCAGTGAAGGTCCCGGGACAGGCGGCTCTGGAAACACCATATATTTT. Translation: CASSEGPGTGGSGNTIYF.

This clone was detected only a few times. V is TRBV5-1 and J is TRBJ1-6; D gene unclear. The germline V gene encodes CDR1 SGHRS and CDR2 YFSETQ. The CDR3 sequence is 15 residues long. V lost 0 bases to trimming and J lost 10 bases, with 14 bases between them. CDR3 sequence (DNA): TGCGCCAGCAGCTTGGATGGCTCCCGACAATCACCCCTCCACTTT. It specifies CASSLDGSRQSPLHF.

This clone was seen a few times. DNA for the CDR3: TGTGCCAGTCGAGCATCTTCTACCAACACCGGGGAGCTGTTTTTT. Translation gives CASRASSTNTGELFF. The chain uses TRBV19 and TRBJ2-2; no firm D call. Germline CDR1 reads LNHDA; CDR2 reads SQIVND (reference sequence). This CDR3 is built from 15 residues. Trimming cost V 8 bases and J 2 bases, with 15 bases left between them. The full variable domain, rest sourced from reference TRBV19 and TRBJ2-2, is DGGITQSPKYLFRKEGQNVTLSCEQNLNHDAMYWYRQDPGQGLRLIYYSQIVNDFQKGDIAEGYSVSREKKESFPLTVTSAQKNPTAFYLCASRASSTNTGELFFGEGSRLTVL.

In this sample, this clone turned up a few times. CDR3 region: CATNGDPNEKLFF. The CDR3 nucleotides read TGTGCCACCAACGGAGACCCCAATGAAAAACTGTTTTTT. V is TRBV14 and J is TRBJ1-4; D unclear. The CDR3 runs 13 residues. V gave up 10 bases and J gave up 5 bases, with 14 bases separating them. The germline V gene has CDR1 SGHDN and CDR2 FVKESK.

The chain is built from TRBV24-1 and TRBJ2-2, with 7 bases fitting TRBD1. The CDR3 runs 13 residues. The J segment lost 4 bases and the V segment lost 9 bases, leaving 4 bases of the junction unmatched. The V gene's germline CDR1 is KGHDR and CDR2 SFDVKD. The CDR3, as DNA: TGTGCCACCCGACAGGGTTCCACCGGGGAGCTGTTTTTT. This gives the protein CATRQGSTGELFF.

The genes are TRBV21-1 and TRBJ2-5; the table names TRBD1, a call not compared with the DNA. TRBV21-1 is given as a pseudogene. This CDR3 contains 15 residues. CDR3 region: CASSAHGQLQETQYF. The CDR3 region has the DNA TGTGCCAGCAGCGCGCATGGACAGTTACAAGAGACCCAGTACTTC.

V is TRBV10-2 and J is TRBJ2-3, with D perhaps TRBD1 (5 bases). Germline V lookup: CDR1 WSHSY, CDR2 SAAADI. The CDR3 extends over 13 amino acids. Trimming stripped 10 bases from V and 1 base from J, with 12 bases between. CDR3 loop: CATNQGGTDTQYF. The DNA for the CDR3 is TGCGCCACAAACCAGGGCGGCACAGATACGCAGTATTTT.

This clone was recorded a few times. The chain uses TRBV28 and TRBJ1-2, with 7 bases lining up with TRBD1. The germline V gene encodes CDR1 MDHEN and CDR2 SYDVKM. The CDR3 runs to 12 residues. With V trimmed by 5 bases and J by 8 bases, 5 bases remained unmatched. The CDR3 DNA sequence: TGTGCCAGCAGTCAGGACAGGAGGGGCTACACCTTC. It specifies CASSQDRRGYTF.

The chain combines TRBV14 with TRBJ1-1, with a weak D call TRBD1 (5 bases). V lost 4 bases, J lost 5 bases, and 20 bases lay in between. CDR3 length: 16 amino acids. Germline V gives CDR1 SGHDN, CDR2 FVKESK. CDR3 nucleotides: TGTGCCAGCAGCCGCTTTAGGGGATCGGTTATGACTGAAGCTTTCTTT. Encoded protein: CASSRFRGSVMTEAFF.

This clone turned up a few times. The J gene is TRBJ1-2, the V gene TRBV19; D possibly corresponds to TRBD1 (6 bases). Per germline, CDR1 LNHDA and CDR2 SQIVND (reference sequence). This CDR3 region has 15 residues. Trimming took off 7 bases at V and 1 base at J, with 16 bases between the two ends. This CDR3 reads CASTLRTDVNYGYTF. The CDR3 bases are TGTGCCAGTACCCTAAGGACAGATGTTAACTATGGCTACACCTTC.

Concerning this clone itself: One end of the junction fails to match germline, which may point to a read error. The chain links TRBV11-3 to TRBJ1-6; 7 bases are shared with TRBD1. Germline V gives CDR1 SGHNT, CDR2 YENEEA. The CDR3 spans 14 residues. The DNA for the CDR3 is TGTGCCAGCAGCCTAGACAGGGAAGGTTCACCCCTCCACTTT. It codes for CASSLDREGSPLHF.

The rearrangement uses TRBV7-2 and TRBJ2-2; no clear D gene. CDR1 SGHTA and CDR2 FQGNSA come from the germline V gene. The ends were cut back, 6 bases at V and 1 base at J, with 12 bases in the middle. The CDR3 totals 15 residues. The CDR3 DNA sequence: TGTGCCAGCAGTTCTCGACAAAGGAACACCGGGGAGCTGTTTTTT. Amino acids: CASSSRQRNTGELFF.

This clone was seen a few times. V is TRBV28 and J is TRBJ1-2; no reliable D call. The CDR3 loop spans 14 amino acids. V was trimmed by 1 base and J by 8 bases, leaving 14 bases between them. From germline, CDR1 is MDHEN and CDR2 SYDVKM. The CDR3 DNA reads TGTGCCAGCAGTTTATTACAGCCCCGAAGGGGCTACACCTTC. It is translated as CASSLLQPRRGYTF.

The chain carries TRBV5-1 and TRBJ2-7; 9 bases map to TRBD1. The length of the CDR3 is 16 residues. Trimming removed 0 bases from V and 1 base from J; junction bases left unmatched: 5. Germline V CDR1 and CDR2: SGHRS, YFSETQ. The DNA for the CDR3 is TGCGCCAGCAGCTTGGACGGGACAGGGTTTTCCTACGAGCAGTACTTC. Its protein product is CASSLDGTGFSYEQYF.

This clone showed up just a few times. The chain joins TRBV6-5 to TRBJ1-2, with D possibly being TRBD1 (5 bases). Germline CDR1 and CDR2: MNHEY and SVGAGI. The ends were cut back, 4 bases at V and 6 bases at J, with 18 bases in the middle. This CDR3 has 15 residues. The CDR3 spells CASSSQGGNLDGYTF. CDR3 nucleotides: TGTGCCAGCAGTTCGCAGGGAGGGAATCTAGATGGCTACACCTTC.

The genes are TRBV5-1 and TRBJ1-5; D might be TRBD1 (6 bases). Trimming stripped 2 bases from V and 2 bases from J, with 8 bases between. This CDR3 spans 14 amino acids. The germline V gene has CDR1 SGHRS and CDR2 YFSETQ. In DNA, the CDR3 is TGCGCCAGCAGCTTAGGGGGAGGCAATCAGCCCCAGCATTTT. It translates to CASSLGGGNQPQHF.

This clone was picked up one time. V usage is TRBV5-8 and J usage is TRBJ1-4; D not certain. The germline V gene encodes CDR1 SGHTS and CDR2 YDEGEE. V was trimmed by 2 bases and J by 7 bases, leaving 21 bases between them. This CDR3 has 17 residues. Here the CDR3 reads CASSFSYGERGGEKLFF. The CDR3 DNA sequence: TGTGCCAGCAGCTTTTCTTACGGGGAACGGGGTGGTGAAAAACTGTTTTTT.

CDR3 sequence: CASSLDAGLGNEKLFF. The DNA for the CDR3 is TGCGCCAGCAGCTTGGATGCAGGGTTGGGAAATGAAAAACTGTTTTTT. V and J are TRBV5-1 and TRBJ1-4; perhaps TRBD1 as D (5 bases). Germline V gene sequence: CDR1 SGHRS, CDR2 YFSETQ. The CDR3 totals 16 residues. With 0 bases removed from V and 5 bases from J, the gap between germline ends came to 14 bases.

V and J are TRBV13 and TRBJ2-3; D is unclear. This CDR3 region has 12 residues. Trimming removed 5 bases at V and 0 bases at J, with 3 bases between. Germline assignment: CDR1 PRHDT and CDR2 FYEKMQ (reference sequence). DNA for the CDR3: TGTGCCAGCAGCATAAGCACAGATACGCAGTATTTT. This translates into CASSISTDTQYF.

The chain combines TRBV30 with TRBJ2-6; tentative D call: TRBD2 (6 bases). CDR3 length equals 15 residues. Trimming left V 2 bases short and J 1 base short, with 9 bases between. CDR1 is GTSNPN, CDR2 SVGIG, per germline (reference sequence). DNA of the CDR3: TGTGCCTGGAGTATCGGGGGTTCTGGGGCCAACGTCCTGACTTTC. Translating it yields CAWSIGGSGANVLTF.

This chain links TRBV7-3 with TRBJ1-2; D call uncertain. The CDR3 is 13 residues long. V was pared by 5 bases and J by 6 bases, with 13 bases between. CDR1 and CDR2 (germline): SGHTA, FQGTGA. CDR3 protein: CASSRGILDGYTF. As DNA, the CDR3 is TGTGCCAGCAGCCGGGGAATTTTGGATGGCTACACCTTC.

The chain couples TRBV4-1 to TRBJ2-7; D is uncertain. CDR1 MGHRA and CDR2 YSYEKL come from the germline V gene. The CDR3 spans 13 residues. Trimming left V 4 bases short and J 1 base short, with 8 bases between. DNA for the CDR3: TGCGCCAGCAGCCTGGCGGATTCCTACGAGCAGTACTTC. This codes for CASSLADSYEQYF.

The count of this clone is one. The gene calls are TRBV5-1 and TRBJ1-6; 8 bases agree with TRBD1. CDR3 size: 15 residues. V lost 4 bases to trimming and J lost 2 bases; unmatched junction nucleotides: 2. The germline CDR1 and CDR2 sequences are SGHRS and YFSETQ. This CDR3 reads CASSAGQAYNSPLHF. In nucleotides, the CDR3 is TGCGCCAGCAGCGCGGGACAGGCCTATAATTCACCCCTCCACTTT.

This chain joins TRBV28 and TRBJ1-5; 7 bases agree with TRBD1. CDR1 MDHEN and CDR2 SYDVKM come from the germline V gene. The CDR3 is 15 residues long. J gave up 2 bases and V 6 bases, and 7 bases lay outside the gene matches. The CDR3 nucleotides are TGTGCCAGCAGACTGAAGGGACAGCGCAATCAGCCCCAGCATTTT. It encodes CASRLKGQRNQPQHF.

The rearrangement links TRBV28 to TRBJ1-4, with D possibly being TRBD1 (5 bases). CDR3 size: 14 residues. Germline CDR1 MDHEN, CDR2 SYDVKM. The ends were cut back, 7 bases at V and 0 bases at J, with 9 bases in the middle. The CDR3 DNA reads as TGTGCCAGCATTCAGGGCCCAACTAATGAAAAACTGTTTTTT. Its protein product is CASIQGPTNEKLFF.

The chain links TRBV28 to TRBJ2-1, with D possibly being TRBD1 (5 bases). The germline gives CDR1 MDHEN, CDR2 SYDVKM. The CDR3 has 16 residues. Trimming took off 5 bases at V and 6 bases at J, with 20 bases between the two ends. CDR3 nucleotides: TGTGCCAGCAGTCCAATCAGGGAAGTTAGGGCCAATGAGCAGTTCTTC. Amino acid sequence: CASSPIREVRANEQFF.